The source of this T cell receptor beta chain is a study of response to subunit inactivated influenza vaccine. Study conclusions and caveats: Authors proposed each seasonal influenza vaccination draws in few new T cells.

The CDR3 has 18 residues. With V trimmed by 3 bases and J by 0 bases, 12 bases remained unmatched. This clonotype was seen more than once but under ten times. Its antigen is not identified. One entry per CDR3 protein results from TCRdb running MiXCR on the RT-PCR reads. Counted here are hundreds of thousands of distinct CDR3 sequences, over 9.5% occurring once; the ten biggest clones make up roughly 10%. This clonotype was sampled from a man aged 45 to 65 who received an inactivated influenza vaccine. The sequences come from PBMCs from blood, collected on the day of vaccination. The chain combines TRBV12-3 or TRBV12-4 with TRBJ2-3, with TRBD2 matching 7 bases. The CDR3 coding sequence is TGTGCCAGCAGTTTCGCAAATCTCCTGGGACTAAGCACAGATACGCAGTATTTT. It codes for CASSFANLLGLSTDTQYF.